The clone carrying this T cell receptor (beta chain) was seen once. Trimming cost V 3 bases and J 1 base; bases outside gene matches: 3. Germline CDR1 reads ENHRY; CDR2 reads SYGVKD. This CDR3 is 16 amino acids long. This sample was included in a study of blood T cell repertoires in COVID-19. The assay was immunoSEQ multiplex PCR, and TCRdb's table has in-frame clones only and misses some. This sample carries some 150,000 clones, 70% to 90% of them seen once, and the ten largest clones take 8%. Sequencing input: peripheral blood. The TCR was taken from a woman aged 55-70 years with COVID-19, enrolled during active disease. This chain joins TRBV10-3 and TRBJ2-3; TRBD2 matches at 11 bases. Here the CDR3 reads CAISDPLAGGTDTQYF. CDR3 bases: TGTGCCATCAGTGACCCACTAGCGGGGGGCACAGATACGCAGTATTTT.